The rows below give T cell receptor beta chains drawn from one sample of a study of blood T cell repertoires in COVID-19. Assay used: immunoSEQ multiplex PCR; TCRdb lists only in-frame clones, some missing. The sample holds a few hundred thousand clones, around 87% seen once. What was sequenced was PBMCs or T cells enriched from blood (not recorded which). The receptors shown here come from a man aged 35-49 years in a cohort exposed to, infected with or recovered from COVID-19 (not recorded which). The CDR3 runs from the conserved cysteine through the conserved F or W.

TRBV28	16	TRBJ2-5	CASSFGGQGKGETQYF
TRBV12-3/TRBV12-4	13	TRBJ1-1	CASASQGDTEAFF
TRBV28	13	TRBJ1-1	CASSQGDRDRAFF
TRBV19	15	TRBJ2-2	CASSIGGSNTGELFF
TRBV14	16	TRBJ1-4	CASSHLERDPGEKLFF
TRBV5-6	17	TRBJ1-1	CASSLGWTPILNTEAFF
TRBV6-5	14	TRBJ2-3	CATLRQGNTDTQYF
TRBV5-1	15	TRBJ1-2	CASTNYPDRVDGYTF
TRBV18	15	TRBJ2-3	CASSPSEGRTDTQYF
TRBV19	16	TRBJ1-5	CASSSLRDRANQPQHF
TRBV6-5	15	TRBJ2-7	CASSRSGTGEYEQYF
TRBV28	14	TRBJ1-1	CATLTLQGNTEAFF
TRBV18	15	TRBJ1-1	CASSLEGWGNTEAFF
TRBV5-6	16	TRBJ2-3	CASSSLGEGRGDTQYF
TRBV15	18	TRBJ2-1	CATSRVDGTGDSYNEQFF
TRBV7-8	15	TRBJ2-1	CASSSGLAGAREQFF
TRBV20-1	11	TRBJ2-1	CSAARGNEQFF
TRBV27	15	TRBJ1-5	CASSPLDSAHQPQHF
TRBV5-6	14	TRBJ2-1	CASSLTSVYNEQFF
TRBV15	12	TRBJ2-1	CATRSSYNEQFF
TRBV28	15	TRBJ2-1	CASSQTGGSYNEQFF
TRBV25-1	14	TRBJ1-3	CASSDMRKGNTIYF
TRBV28	13	TRBJ1-2	CASETGVNYGYTF
TRBV27	15	TRBJ2-1	CASSVLAGGPNEQFF
TRBV10-1	16	TRBJ2-7	CARTTEDLAGTYEQYF
TRBV2	16	TRBJ2-7	CASSEGSGSVVNEQYF
TRBV5-4	16	TRBJ2-5	CVSSLDDRLGRETQYF
TRBV28	16	TRBJ2-3	CASSPMAGGGTDTQYF
TRBV19	13	TRBJ2-5	CASNPTGQETQYF
TRBV12-5	12	TRBJ1-1	CASGLVSAEAFF
TRBV5-4	15	TRBJ1-4	CASSLKLGDNEKLFF
TRBV10-3	15	TRBJ1-2	CAISESLGLAYGYTF
TRBV5-5	13	TRBJ2-7	CASSLAGGHEQYF
TRBV29-1	13	TRBJ1-2	CSVEDERDISETF
TRBV5-4	14	TRBJ1-4	CASSLEGGREKLFF
TRBV11-1	15	TRBJ1-1	CASSRVIQGIPEAFF
TRBV3-1/TRBV3-2	13	TRBJ1-2	CASSQGPNYGYTF
TRBV18	18	TRBJ2-2	CASSPLGQGAGSTGELFF
TRBV27	16	TRBJ1-2	CASSPTPGGIGYGYTF
TRBV3-1/TRBV3-2	15	TRBJ2-7	CASSHTGTGGDEQYF
TRBV5-1	13	TRBJ2-3	CASSQASTDTQYF
TRBV10-1	15	TRBJ2-1	CASSLSGGPYNEQFF
TRBV4-2	17	TRBJ2-5	CASSQDLRGTGLETQYF
TRBV3-1/TRBV3-2	14	TRBJ2-1	CASSQTGTQNEQFF
TRBV5-4	15	TRBJ1-4	CASSSKGQGSEKLFF
TRBV5-1	14	TRBJ2-7	CASSLVASGNEQYF
TRBV6-2/TRBV6-3	15	TRBJ2-2	CASSYRGLNTGELFF
TRBV18	15	TRBJ2-7	CASSPPSSGSYEQYF
TRBV14	14	TRBJ2-3	CASSHWTTKDTQYF
TRBV4-2	17	TRBJ2-7	CASSQDLDRGLSYEQYF